Presented here are 21 T cell receptor beta chains from one specimen sequenced in a study of T cell responses to AZD1222 COVID-19 vaccine (dated by TCRdb to the early 2020s). This sample's time point label indicates: about 28 days (+/-7) after the second vaccine dose. Library preparation employed the immunoSEQ multiplex PCR assay. This immuneACCESS table, as held by TCRdb, lists in-frame sequences with V and J called but not all clones. Of the missing ones, under half trace to an unresolved V gene in checked studies; the others have no known cause. Within this sample are 90,000 to 130,000 clones, with 94% of them counted one time only. Of the sample, around 2.8% falls within the top ten clones. The sequencing used peripheral blood, collected 28 days after the second AZD1222 dose. The source of these receptors is an adult who received the AZD1222 COVID-19 vaccine.

V gene TRBV5-1 combines with J gene TRBJ1-1; unclear D gene. V shed 7 bases and J shed 3 bases, with 10 bases lying between them. CDR1 and CDR2 (germline): SGHRS, YFSETQ. The CDR3 consists of 12 residues. The CDR3 region is CASRSGDTEAFF. CDR3 nucleotide sequence: TGCGCCAGCCGGTCTGGGGACACTGAAGCTTTCTTT.

This sequence joins TRBV7-6 and TRBJ1-2, with TRBD1 as a possible D gene (5 bases). CDR3 length: 18 amino acids. V gave up 2 bases and J gave up 3 bases, with 22 bases separating them. Germline V CDR1 and CDR2: SGHVS, FNYEAQ. The CDR3 protein is CASSLSRVGQGSHYGYTF. CDR3 nucleotides: TGTGCCAGCAGCTTATCTCGCGTAGGGCAGGGAAGCCACTATGGCTACACCTTC. The full variable domain, completed using reference TRBV7-6 and TRBJ1-2, is GAGVSQSPRYKVTKRGQDVALRCDPISGHVSLYWYRQALGQGPEFLTYFNYEAQQDKSGLPNDRFSAERPEGSISTLTIQRTEQRDSAMYRCASSLSRVGQGSHYGYTFGSGTRLTVV.

The CDR3 is CASSGSRTDNQPQHF. The CDR3 DNA reads TGTGCCAGCAGTGGGTCCCGGACCGACAATCAGCCCCAGCATTTT. The V and J genes are TRBV2 and TRBJ1-5; D gene unclear. Trimming pared 4 bases from V and 3 bases from J, leaving 13 bases between. Germline V gives CDR1 SNHLY, CDR2 FYNNEI. The CDR3 is made up of 15 amino acids.

The table lists this clone with a count of one. The chain uses TRBV6-5 and TRBJ2-2; D tentatively fits TRBD1 or TRBD2 (6 bases each). The CDR3 contains 15 residues. V lost 4 bases to trimming and J lost 3 bases, with 12 bases between them. CDR1 and CDR2 from the germline V gene are MNHEY and SVGAGI. CDR3 coding DNA: TGTGCCAGCAGTTGGACGGGGGCGGACACCGGGGAGCTGTTTTTT. Translated, it gives CASSWTGADTGELFF.

The V gene is TRBV18, the J gene TRBJ1-2; D may be TRBD1 (6 bases). The CDR3 has 15 residues. V was shortened by 3 bases and J by 1 base, with 12 bases between the two germline ends. Looked up from germline, CDR1 is KGHSH and CDR2 is LQKENI. CDR3 region: CASSPADRINYGYTF. Here the CDR3 DNA reads TGTGCCAGCTCACCGGCGGACAGAATTAACTATGGCTACACCTTC.

CDR3 coding DNA: TGTGCCAGCAGCCGCACCAATTACAGGGGAGGCTACACCTTC. Translated: CASSRTNYRGGYTF. The chain carries TRBV3-1 (or the pseudogene TRBV3-2) and TRBJ1-2, with TRBD1 identical over 7 bases. After removal of 4 bases from V and 8 bases from J, the junction contained 10 bases not matched to a gene. This CDR3 contains 14 residues. The V gene's germline CDR1 is LGHDT and CDR2 YNNKEL (reference sequence).

This chain uses TRBV28 with TRBJ1-4; 8 nucleotides line up with TRBD1. The V gene's germline CDR1 is MDHEN and CDR2 SYDVKM. V trimming: 4 bases; J trimming: 8 bases; junction bases outside the gene matches: 6. The CDR3 is made up of 14 amino acids. CDR3 sequence (DNA): TGTGCCAGCAGTTCAGGGGGCTCAGAGGAAAAACTGTTTTTT. Translating gives CASSSGGSEEKLFF. Looking up the rest from reference TRBV28 and TRBJ1-4 gives the full variable domain: DVKVTQSSRYLVKRTGEKVFLECVQDMDHENMFWYRQDPGLGLRLIYFSYDVKMKEKGDIPEGYSVSREKKERFSLILESASTNQTSMYLCASSSGGSEEKLFFGSGTQLSVL.

The rearrangement uses TRBV27 and TRBJ1-2; 10 nucleotides line up with TRBD1. Germline values: CDR1 MNHEY, CDR2 SMNVEV (reference sequence). After removal of 5 bases from V and 1 base from J, the junction contained 4 bases not matched to a gene. CDR3 length: 15 amino acids. CDR3: CASSTRTGGNYGYTF. The CDR3 DNA follows: TGTGCCAGCAGTACCCGGACAGGGGGTAACTATGGCTACACCTTC.

The rearrangement uses TRBV25-1 and TRBJ1-5; D unresolved. This CDR3 has 16 amino acids. V was trimmed by 1 base and J by 1 base, leaving 11 bases between them. Germline lookup yields CDR1 MGHDK and CDR2 SYGVNS. In nucleotides, the CDR3 is TGTGCCAGCAGTGAATTAAGGTGGCCGAGCAATCAGCCCCAGCATTTT. Translation: CASSELRWPSNQPQHF.

V and J are TRBV10-3 and TRBJ2-3; no firm D call. V lost 0 bases and J 2 bases, leaving 9 bases between the germline ends. Looked up from germline, CDR1 is ENHRY and CDR2 is SYGVKD. The CDR3 spans 15 residues. CDR3 coding DNA: TGTGCCATCAGTGAGTCCCCGTCGAACACAGATACGCAGTATTTT. Translation gives CAISESPSNTDTQYF.

V and J are TRBV18 and TRBJ1-1; D possibly corresponds to TRBD1 (5 bases). CDR1 and CDR2 (germline): KGHSH, LQKENI. The CDR3 has 15 amino acids. Trimming removed 1 base at V and 2 bases at J, with 11 bases between. The CDR3 loop is CASSPLDSFNTEAFF. The CDR3 nucleotides are TGTGCCAGCTCACCACTTGACAGCTTCAACACTGAAGCTTTCTTT.

CDR3 sequence: CASTAWGQGTGELFF. DNA for the CDR3: TGTGCCAGCACCGCTTGGGGACAGGGCACCGGGGAGCTGTTTTTT. The chain couples TRBV7-6 to TRBJ2-2; 9 bases fit TRBD1. The CDR3 is 15 residues long. Germline values: CDR1 SGHVS, CDR2 FNYEAQ. The junction had 7 bases not matched to a gene; V was cut back by 7 bases and J by 4 bases. The whole variable domain, filled in from reference TRBV7-6 and TRBJ2-2, reads GAGVSQSPRYKVTKRGQDVALRCDPISGHVSLYWYRQALGQGPEFLTYFNYEAQQDKSGLPNDRFSAERPEGSISTLTIQRTEQRDSAMYRCASTAWGQGTGELFFGEGSRLTVL.

This sequence joins TRBV5-1 and TRBJ1-2; unclear D gene. Looked up from germline, CDR1 is SGHRS and CDR2 is YFSETQ. The CDR3 loop spans 12 amino acids. V lost 0 bases and J lost 6, with 6 bases in between. CDR3 coding DNA: TGCGCCAGCAGCTTGGTTGGGGATGGCTACACCTTC. Amino acids: CASSLVGDGYTF. The full variable domain, rest sourced from reference TRBV5-1 and TRBJ1-2, is KAGVTQTPRYLIKTRGQQVTLSCSPISGHRSVSWYQQTPGQGLQFLFEYFSETQRNKGNFPGRFSGRQFSNSRSEMNVSTLELGDSALYLCASSLVGDGYTFGSGTRLTVV.

This CDR3 reads CASSQMTGTEAFF. The CDR3 DNA sequence: TGTGCCAGCAGCCAGATGACGGGCACTGAAGCTTTCTTT. V usage is TRBV7-7 and J usage is TRBJ1-1; D is ambiguous. Between the trimmed V and J ends, which lost 5 bases and 4 bases, there was a span of 11 bases. The length of the CDR3 is 13 residues. Germline V gene data show CDR1 as SSHAT and CDR2 as FNYEAQ (reference sequence).

The rearrangement uses TRBV18 and TRBJ1-2; unclear D gene. The CDR3 runs to 15 residues. From germline, CDR1 is KGHSH and CDR2 LQKENI. Trimming removed 4 bases from V and 0 bases from J, with 12 bases in between. The CDR3 region has the DNA TGTGCCAGCTCACTGTCGGACGTAGCTAACTATGGCTACACCTTC. Translated: CASSLSDVANYGYTF.

This chain uses TRBV6-2 or TRBV6-3 with TRBJ1-2; possibly TRBD1 for D (5 bases). Germline lookup yields CDR1 MNHEY and CDR2 SVGEGT. The CDR3 is made up of 16 amino acids. V shed 5 bases and J shed 4 bases, with 20 bases lying between them. CDR3 in DNA: TGTGCCAGCAGTAACCCTATCCCCGGGGCACTCTATGGCTACACCTTC. It encodes CASSNPIPGALYGYTF.

The rearrangement links TRBV30 to TRBJ2-7, with TRBD2 matching over 8 bases. Germline V CDR1 and CDR2: GTSNPN, SVGIG (reference sequence). The CDR3 contains 13 residues. Trimming cost V 0 bases and J 2 bases; bases outside gene matches: 0. Written as DNA, the CDR3 is TGTGCCTGGAGTGTAGCGGGAGCCTACGAGCAGTACTTC. This encodes CAWSVAGAYEQYF.

This clone was observed a single time. The V call is TRBV30, the J call TRBJ1-4; possible D gene TRBD1, 5 bases. CDR3 length: 11 amino acids. The germline gives CDR1 GTSNPN, CDR2 SVGIG (reference sequence). Trimming removed 5 bases at V and 7 bases at J, with 8 bases between. The CDR3 loop reads CAWGGAEKLFF. CDR3 bases: TGTGCCTGGGGGGGAGCTGAAAAACTGTTTTTT. Looking up the rest from reference TRBV30 and TRBJ1-4 gives the full variable domain: SQTIHQWPATLVQPVGSPLSLECTVEGTSNPNLYWYRQAAGRGLQLLFYSVGIGQISSEVPQNLSASRPQDRQFILSSKKLLLSDSGFYLCAWGGAEKLFFGSGTQLSVL.

This chain connects TRBV4-1 to TRBJ1-2, with D perhaps TRBD1 (6 bases). This CDR3 comprises 17 residues. Germline values: CDR1 MGHRA, CDR2 YSYEKL. The ends were cut back, 2 bases at V and 2 bases at J, with 18 bases in the middle. CDR3 residues: CASSQSLGAGENYGYTF. DNA of the CDR3: TGCGCCAGCAGCCAATCCCTAGGGGCAGGGGAAAACTATGGCTACACCTTC.

The CDR3 here is CASSYLTGMRSGNTIYF. CDR3 DNA: TGTGCCAGCAGCTACTTGACAGGGATGAGGTCTGGAAACACCATATATTTT. This chain links TRBV5-4 with TRBJ1-3; TRBD1 agrees at 7 bases. This CDR3 has 17 residues. Germline V gene data show CDR1 as SGHNT and CDR2 as YYREEE (reference sequence). The V gene end was trimmed by 3 bases and the J gene end by 1 base; junction bases not matched to a gene: 10.

V and J are TRBV6-1 and TRBJ1-2, with TRBD1 matching over 10 bases. V dropped 3 bases and J dropped 4; count of bases not matched to a gene: 8. The CDR3 spans 16 residues. CDR1 is MNHNS, CDR2 SASEGT, per germline. CDR3 amino acids: CASSEQPGQGSYGYTF. CDR3 DNA sequence: TGTGCCAGCAGTGAGCAACCGGGACAGGGGTCCTATGGCTACACCTTC.